The 15 T cell receptor beta chains given below trace back to one sample, sequenced in a study of blood T cell repertoires in COVID-19. Assay used: immunoSEQ multiplex PCR; TCRdb lists only in-frame clones, some missing. This table holds about 100,000 clones, about 75% found once. The sequenced sample consisted of peripheral blood. Receptors originate from a man older than 75 with acute or convalescent COVID-19.

The V and J genes are TRBV9 and TRBJ2-1; the match to TRBD2 covers 8 bases. This CDR3 comprises 15 residues. CDR1 and CDR2 (germline): SGDLS, YYNGEE. The trim removed 3 bases at V and 7 bases at J, leaving 9 bases unmatched. DNA for the CDR3: TGTGCCAGCAGCGCCTTACTAGCGGCAGGAAATGAGCAGTTCTTC. Protein sequence: CASSALLAAGNEQFF.

As for this clone: An end of the junction does not agree with germline; a read error may underlie this. This sequence joins TRBV12-3 or TRBV12-4 and TRBJ2-7; TRBD1 is a possible D gene (5 bases). This CDR3 is built from 12 residues. CDR3 amino acids: CASSQAGYEQCF. The DNA of the CDR3 is TGTGCCAGCAGCCAAGCAGGGTACGAGCAGTGCTTC.

The rearrangement links TRBV5-6 to TRBJ2-7; 7 nucleotides match TRBD1. From germline, CDR1 is SGHDT and CDR2 YYEEEE. CDR3 length equals 16 residues. The V segment lost 2 bases and the J segment 0 bases; nucleotides outside the gene matches: 8. The CDR3 loop reads CASSFNPTGISYEQYF. CDR3 bases: TGTGCCAGCAGCTTTAATCCGACAGGGATCTCCTACGAGCAGTACTTC.

The chain links TRBV18 to TRBJ2-7, with D tentatively TRBD1 (6 bases). Trimming stripped 3 bases from V and 5 bases from J, with 17 bases between. The CDR3 has 15 amino acids. Germline CDR1 KGHSH, CDR2 LQKENI. CDR3 DNA: TGTGCCAGCTCACCGGTATCAGGGGTGATCAACGAGCAGTACTTC. Its protein product is CASSPVSGVINEQYF.

This clone showed up many times. This chain uses TRBV3-1 (or the pseudogene TRBV3-2) with TRBJ1-1; no definite D call. Trimming removed 4 bases at V and 5 bases at J, with 8 bases between. The CDR3 sequence is 12 residues long. CDR1 and CDR2 from the germline V gene are LGHDT and YNNKEL (reference sequence). For the CDR3, the DNA is TGTGCCAGCAGCCCGACCGGGACTGAAGCTTTCTTT. Residues: CASSPTGTEAFF.

This clone was detected once. This sequence joins TRBV28 and TRBJ1-1; no reliable D call. Per the germline V gene, CDR1 is MDHEN and CDR2 is SYDVKM. There are 15 residues in the CDR3. The V end was cut by 3 bases, the J end by 2 bases, with 13 bases between. The CDR3 sequence: CASSFLRAGNTEAFF. Here the CDR3 DNA reads TGTGCCAGCAGTTTTTTGCGGGCGGGAAACACTGAAGCTTTCTTT.

This clone was recorded only once. The rearrangement uses TRBV5-4 and TRBJ2-2; 15 nucleotides agree with TRBD2. Germline V gene lookup returns CDR1 SGHNT and CDR2 YYREEE (reference sequence). There are 18 residues in the CDR3. J lost 6 bases, V lost 2 bases, and 8 bases had no gene match. CDR3 sequence reads: CASSLGGLAGGGAGELFF. Here the CDR3 DNA reads TGTGCCAGCAGCTTAGGGGGACTAGCGGGAGGAGGCGCCGGGGAGCTGTTTTTT.

Only one count was recorded for this clone. This chain connects TRBV9 to TRBJ1-1; D is unclear. This CDR3 is 14 amino acids long. Germline-derived CDR1 and CDR2 are SGDLS and YYNGEE. V was pared by 4 bases and J by 4 bases, with 14 bases between. CDR3 in DNA: TGTGCCAGCAGCCTCGGGGTTTGGACCACTGAAGCTTTCTTT. This codes for CASSLGVWTTEAFF.

J is TRBJ1-3 and V is TRBV2; TRBD1 agrees at 7 bases. CDR3 size: 14 residues. Germline CDR1 SNHLY, CDR2 FYNNEI. V was clipped by 7 bases and J by 4 bases; unmatched bases: 7. CDR3 region: CASKSGGVGNTIYF. The CDR3 nucleotides read TGTGCCAGCAAATCAGGGGGTGTAGGAAACACCATATATTTT.

J is TRBJ2-7 and V is TRBV29-1, with 13 bases aligning to TRBD2. From germline, CDR1 is SQVTM and CDR2 ANQGSEA. Losses at the gene ends were 5 bases for V and 4 bases for J; bases not matched to a gene: 11. This CDR3 region has 16 residues. Here the CDR3 DNA reads TGCAGCGTTAAACGTTCCGGGACTAGCGGGGCATACGAGCAGTACTTC. Translation: CSVKRSGTSGAYEQYF.

The count of this clone is one. The chain has TRBV18 and TRBJ2-5; D gene unclear. This CDR3 region has 16 residues. V lost 2 bases and J 2 bases, leaving 15 bases between the germline ends. Germline V gene lookup returns CDR1 KGHSH and CDR2 LQKENI. CDR3 coding DNA: TGTGCCAGCTCACCAACGCAAAACCTACTACAAGAGACCCAGTACTTC. Protein sequence: CASSPTQNLLQETQYF.

The genes are TRBV6-6 and TRBJ2-7; 13 positions agree with TRBD2. The CDR3 covers 16 residues. The germline gives CDR1 MNHNY, CDR2 SVGAGI (reference sequence). With 0 bases clipped from V and 7 bases from J, the junction kept 6 bases outside the gene matches. CDR3 protein: CASSYSRTSGSSEQYF. CDR3 DNA: TGTGCCAGCAGTTACTCAAGGACTAGCGGGAGTAGTGAGCAGTACTTC.

This sequence joins TRBV10-3 and TRBJ2-7, with 12 bases matching TRBD1. J lost 6 bases, V lost 3 bases, and 9 bases had no gene match. The CDR3 loop spans 16 amino acids. The germline CDR1 and CDR2 sequences are ENHRY and SYGVKD. The CDR3 here is CAISDAGTGGIGEQYF. The CDR3 DNA is TGTGCCATCAGTGACGCCGGGACAGGGGGCATTGGCGAGCAGTACTTC.

The chain couples TRBV6-2 or TRBV6-3 to TRBJ2-7; weak D call: TRBD1 (6 bases). The germline gives CDR1 MNHEY, CDR2 SVGEGT. CDR3 length: 15 amino acids. Trimming shortened V by 5 bases and J by 3 bases, and 17 bases separated the two germline ends. CDR3 DNA sequence: TGTGCCAGCAGTGCAGGGGTTTCAAAGCACTACGAGCAGTACTTC. Translation gives CASSAGVSKHYEQYF.

Comment on this clone: Other DNA sequences of this sample code for an identical CDR3. This sequence joins TRBV6-5 and TRBJ2-7, with 11 positions matching TRBD2. V was clipped by 6 bases and J by 3 bases; unmatched bases: 4. The CDR3 is made up of 14 amino acids. CDR1 is MNHEY and CDR2 is SVGAGI in the germline V gene. The CDR3 coding sequence is TGTGCCAGCAGCTCCGGGACTAGCGGCTACGAGCAGTACTTC. Encoded protein: CASSSGTSGYEQYF.